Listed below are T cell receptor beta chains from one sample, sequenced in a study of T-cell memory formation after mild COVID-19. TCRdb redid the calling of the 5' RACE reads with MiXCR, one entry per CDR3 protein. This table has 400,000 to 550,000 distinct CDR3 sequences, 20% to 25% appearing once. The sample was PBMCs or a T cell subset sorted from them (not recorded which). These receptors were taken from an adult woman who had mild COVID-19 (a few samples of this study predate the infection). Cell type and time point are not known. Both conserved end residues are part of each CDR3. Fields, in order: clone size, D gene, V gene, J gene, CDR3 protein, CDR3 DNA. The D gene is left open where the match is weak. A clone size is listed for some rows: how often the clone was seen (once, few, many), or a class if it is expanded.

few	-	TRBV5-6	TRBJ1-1	CASSGQRREVARTEAFF	TGTGCCAGCAGCGGTCAGCGTCGGGAGGTTGCGAGGACTGAAGCTTTCTTT
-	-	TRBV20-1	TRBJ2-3	CSASPRTGITDTQYF	TGCAGTGCTAGTCCTCGGACGGGCATCACAGATACGCAGTATTTT
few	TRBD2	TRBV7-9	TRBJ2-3	CASSLPTSGTGTDTQYF	TGTGCCAGCAGCTTACCGACTAGCGGGACCGGCACAGATACGCAGTATTTT
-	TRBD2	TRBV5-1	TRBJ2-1	CASSSRLAGGQSYNEQFF	TGCGCCAGCAGCTCGAGACTAGCGGGAGGCCAATCCTACAATGAGCAGTTCTTC
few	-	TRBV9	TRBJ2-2	CASSVVVGGAGELFF	TGTGCCAGCAGCGTAGTGGTTGGGGGTGCCGGGGAGCTGTTTTTT
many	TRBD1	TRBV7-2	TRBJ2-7	CASRRGTDSYEQYF	TGTGCCAGCAGAAGGGGGACAGACTCCTACGAGCAGTACTTC
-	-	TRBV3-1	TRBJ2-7	CASSQMLTRTYEQYF	TGTGCCAGCAGCCAGATGTTAACGAGAACCTACGAGCAGTACTTC
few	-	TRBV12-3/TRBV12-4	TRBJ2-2	CASTPTTNTGELFF	TGTGCCAGCACCCCGACTACCAACACCGGGGAGCTGTTTTTT
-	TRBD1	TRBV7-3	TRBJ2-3	CASSSGTGGLYTQYF	TGTGCCAGCAGCTCCGGGACAGGGGGTTTATATACGCAGTATTTT
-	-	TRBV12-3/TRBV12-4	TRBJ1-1	CASSLGSLLDEAFF	TGTGCCAGCAGTTTAGGCTCTTTGTTGGATGAAGCTTTCTTT
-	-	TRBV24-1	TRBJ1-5	CATSDLGGNQPQHF	TGTGCCACCAGTGATTTGGGGGGCAATCAGCCCCAGCATTTT
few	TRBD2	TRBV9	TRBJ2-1	CASSDGGGSYNEQFF	TGTGCCAGCAGCGACGGCGGGGGGTCCTACAATGAGCAGTTCTTC
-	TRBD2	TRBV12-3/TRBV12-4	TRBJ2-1	CASSTTGLAENNEQFF	TGTGCCAGCAGTACCACGGGACTAGCGGAAAACAATGAGCAGTTCTTC
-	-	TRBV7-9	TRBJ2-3	CASSLARTESTDTQYF	TGTGCCAGCAGCTTAGCTCGAACGGAAAGCACAGATACGCAGTATTTT
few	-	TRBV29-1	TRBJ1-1	CSVTDGGSLGAFF	TGCAGCGTTACGGACGGCGGATCCCTAGGAGCTTTCTTT
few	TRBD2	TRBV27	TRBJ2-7	CASRRVGLAAYEQYF	TGTGCCAGTAGGAGGGTCGGACTAGCCGCATACGAGCAGTACTTC
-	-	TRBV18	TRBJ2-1	CASSPPPVYNEQFF	TGTGCCAGCTCACCACCGCCAGTATACAATGAGCAGTTCTTC
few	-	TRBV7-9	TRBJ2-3	CASSRDLGTDTQYF	TGTGCCAGCAGCCGGGATTTAGGGACAGATACGCAGTATTTT
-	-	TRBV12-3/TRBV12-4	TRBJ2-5	CASSWRAEETQYF	TGTGCCAGCAGTTGGAGGGCCGAAGAGACCCAGTACTTC
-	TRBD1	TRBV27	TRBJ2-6	CASSLSAGTGPSGANVLTF	TGTGCCAGCAGTTTATCTGCAGGGACAGGGCCCTCTGGGGCCAACGTCCTGACTTTC
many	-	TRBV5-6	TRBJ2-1	CASSLSHFTEQFF	TGTGCCAGCAGCTTGTCACATTTCACTGAGCAGTTCTTC
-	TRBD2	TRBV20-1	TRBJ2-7	CSAHSGSRNEQYF	TGCAGTGCTCACAGCGGGAGCAGAAACGAGCAGTACTTC
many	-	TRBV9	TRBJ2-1	CASSVAGGGSGELYNEQFF	TGTGCCAGCAGCGTAGCAGGGGGTGGTAGCGGTGAACTCTACAATGAGCAGTTCTTC
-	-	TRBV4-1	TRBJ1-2	CASSHHQIGGTYGYTF	TGCGCCAGCAGCCACCACCAAATAGGTGGAACCTATGGCTACACCTTC
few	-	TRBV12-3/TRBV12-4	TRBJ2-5	CASSFPSVETQYF	TGTGCCAGCAGTTTCCCGAGCGTTGAGACCCAGTACTTC
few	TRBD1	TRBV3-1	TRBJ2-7	CASSLTPDRAVF	TGTGCCAGCAGCCTTACTCCGGACAGGGCCGTCTTC
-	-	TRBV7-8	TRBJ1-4	CASSLVSGDNEKLFF	TGTGCCAGCAGCTTAGTCTCAGGGGACAATGAAAAACTGTTTTTT
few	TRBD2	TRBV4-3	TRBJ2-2	CASSQVYSGRIYWELFF	TGCGCCAGCAGCCAAGTTTACAGCGGGAGGATATATTGGGAGCTGTTTTTT
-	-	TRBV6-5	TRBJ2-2	CASSYSTGHTGELFF	TGTGCCAGCAGTTACTCGACAGGACACACCGGGGAGCTGTTTTTT
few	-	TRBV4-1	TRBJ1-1	CASSQGGFLNTEAFF	TGCGCCAGCAGCCAGGGGGGGTTCTTGAACACTGAAGCTTTCTTT
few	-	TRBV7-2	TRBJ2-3	CASSLAEQGATDTQYF	TGTGCCAGCAGCTTAGCGGAACAGGGAGCAACAGATACGCAGTATTTT
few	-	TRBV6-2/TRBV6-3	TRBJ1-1	CASSYLGGSTEAFF	TGTGCCAGCAGTTACCTCGGGGGGAGCACTGAAGCTTTCTTT
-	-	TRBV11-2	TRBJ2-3	CASTLPGGTVTDTQYF	TGTGCCAGCACCCTCCCCGGGGGGACAGTCACAGATACGCAGTATTTT
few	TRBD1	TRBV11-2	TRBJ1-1	CASSVRTGVGTEAFF	TGTGCCAGCAGCGTCAGGACAGGGGTTGGCACTGAAGCTTTCTTT
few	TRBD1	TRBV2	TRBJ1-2	CASRPRGLVPNIF	TGTGCCAGCAGGCCCAGGGGGCTGGTGCCCAACATCTTC
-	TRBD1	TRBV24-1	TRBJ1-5	CATSDRQGNQPQHF	TGTGCCACCAGTGACCGACAGGGGAATCAGCCCCAGCATTTT
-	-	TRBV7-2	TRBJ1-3	CASSLKGQGNTIYF	TGTGCCAGCAGCTTAAAAGGACAGGGAAACACCATATATTTT
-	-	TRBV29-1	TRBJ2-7	CSVEDRSYEQYF	TGCAGCGTTGAAGACAGGAGCTACGAGCAGTACTTC
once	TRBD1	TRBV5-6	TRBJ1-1	CASSPPGTGVHTEAFF	TGTGCCAGCAGCCCGCCCGGGACAGGGGTACACACTGAAGCTTTCTTT
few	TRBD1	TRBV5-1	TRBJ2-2	CASSMTGVEEPGELFF	TGCGCCAGCAGCATGACAGGGGTGGAAGAGCCCGGGGAGCTGTTTTTT
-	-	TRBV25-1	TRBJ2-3	CASSNMGPADTQYF	TGTGCCAGCAGTAATATGGGGCCGGCAGATACGCAGTATTTT
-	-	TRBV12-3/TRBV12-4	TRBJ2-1	CASRWVGSYNEQFF	TGTGCCAGCAGGTGGGTTGGTTCCTACAATGAGCAGTTCTTC
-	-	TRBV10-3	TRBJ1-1	CAISVGAGDTEAFF	TGTGCCATCAGTGTTGGCGCGGGGGACACTGAAGCTTTCTTT
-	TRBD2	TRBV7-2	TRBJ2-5	CASSFERETNQETQYF	TGTGCCAGCAGCTTTGAGCGGGAGACGAACCAAGAGACCCAGTACTTC
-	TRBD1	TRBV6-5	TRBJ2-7	CASSYSGTGIQQYF	TGTGCCAGCAGTTACTCAGGGACAGGGATCCAGCAGTACTTC
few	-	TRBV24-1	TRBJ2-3	CATSDPRAGDTDTQYF	TGTGCCACCAGTGACCCGAGGGCAGGGGACACAGATACGCAGTATTTT
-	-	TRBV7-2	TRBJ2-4	CASSSQSLAKNIQYF	TGTGCCAGCAGCTCACAATCGTTAGCCAAAAACATTCAGTACTTC
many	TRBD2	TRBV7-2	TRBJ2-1	CASSLGASGTYNEQFF	TGTGCCAGCAGCTTAGGTGCTAGCGGGACCTACAATGAGCAGTTCTTC
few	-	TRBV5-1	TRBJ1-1	CASSSEVHFEAFF	TGCGCCAGCAGCTCGGAGGTGCACTTTGAAGCTTTCTTT